The 32 T cell receptor beta chains listed next were all sequenced from one sample in a study of neurological immune-mediated disorders. TCRdb re-called the 5' RACE reads through MiXCR, storing one row per CDR3 protein. The sample lists 84,000 or so distinct CDR3 sequences; around 14% were seen once. This sample's time point: longitudinal time-point 2. Sequencing was done on a sample of PBMCs. These receptors were taken from a female donor with HTLV-1-associated myelopathy (HAM/TSP).

On this clonotype: It may be a read error: a sequence one base away is much more abundant. This rearrangement joins TRBV5-1 to TRBJ2-1, with D unclear. CDR3 length equals 12 residues. Germline loops: CDR1 SGHRS, CDR2 YFSETQ. Trimming left V 9 bases short and J 9 bases short, with 16 bases between. CDR3 nucleotides: TGCGCCAACACCCCAGGTGGATCTGAGCAGTTCTTC. This codes for CANTPGGSEQFF. Full variable domain (rest looked up from reference TRBV5-1 and TRBJ2-1): KAGVTQTPRYLIKTRGQQVTLSCSPISGHRSVSWYQQTPGQGLQFLFEYFSETQRNKGNFPGRFSGRQFSNSRSEMNVSTLELGDSALYLCANTPGGSEQFFGPGTRLTVL.

This clonotype has at least ten counts. This chain connects TRBV12-3 or TRBV12-4 to TRBJ2-7; no definite D call. The CDR3 consists of 12 residues. V lost 8 bases, J lost 0 bases, and 8 bases lay in between. The CDR3 DNA sequence: TGTGCCAGCGGCAGGTCCTCCTACGAGCAGTACTTC. This codes for CASGRSSYEQYF.

This clonotype was found many times. The rearrangement links TRBV20-1 to TRBJ2-2; D is undetermined. The CDR3 spans 13 residues. V was pared by 8 bases and J by 0 bases, with 10 bases between. Germline CDR1 is DFQATT and CDR2 is SNEGSKA (reference sequence). For the CDR3, the DNA is TGCAGTCCCTCGGGCCCGAACACCGGGGAGCTGTTTTTT. Its protein is CSPSGPNTGELFF.

The sample holds many counts of this clonotype. V is TRBV7-9 and J is TRBJ2-2; 7 bases are shared with TRBD2. CDR1 SEHNR and CDR2 FQNEAQ come from the germline V gene (reference sequence). J lost 1 base, V lost 5 bases, and 7 bases had no gene match. This CDR3 is 16 amino acids long. The CDR3 reads CASSSPGGRNTGELFF. As DNA, the CDR3 is TGTGCCAGCAGCAGTCCGGGGGGAAGGAACACCGGGGAGCTGTTTTTT.

This clonotype was observed at least ten times. The J gene is TRBJ2-3, the V gene TRBV5-1; maybe TRBD2 (6 bases). Looked up from germline, CDR1 is SGHRS and CDR2 is YFSETQ. This CDR3 is built from 14 residues. V lost 0 bases, J lost 4 bases, and 9 bases lay in between. CDR3 DNA: TGCGCCAGCAGCTTGGGGGACTTTGCAGATACGCAGTATTTT. Its protein product is CASSLGDFADTQYF. Looking up the rest from reference TRBV5-1 and TRBJ2-3 gives the full variable domain: KAGVTQTPRYLIKTRGQQVTLSCSPISGHRSVSWYQQTPGQGLQFLFEYFSETQRNKGNFPGRFSGRQFSNSRSEMNVSTLELGDSALYLCASSLGDFADTQYFGPGTRLTVL.

This clonotype has a count of ten or more. The rearrangement links TRBV2 to TRBJ1-5, with 8 bases identical to TRBD1. The germline CDR1 and CDR2 sequences are SNHLY and FYNNEI. The CDR3 is 15 amino acids. V gave up 4 bases and J gave up 3 bases; unmatched junction bases: 5. The CDR3 is CASSGGQANNQPQHF. The CDR3 nucleotides read TGTGCCAGCAGTGGGGGACAGGCGAACAATCAGCCCCAGCATTTT.

This clonotype was counted many times. This chain uses TRBV11-2 with TRBJ2-1; TRBD2 agrees at 11 bases. Trimming cost V 5 bases and J 6 bases; bases outside gene matches: 6. The CDR3 length is 15 residues. Germline V gene data show CDR1 as SGHAT and CDR2 as FQNNGV. This chain's CDR3 is CASSPRSGGVNEQFF. CDR3 nucleotide sequence: TGTGCCAGCAGCCCTCGTAGCGGGGGGGTCAATGAGCAGTTCTTC.

CDR3 sequence (DNA): TGCAGTGCTAGAGACGGGACATCTTATGGCTACACCTTC. Protein: CSARDGTSYGYTF. The J gene is TRBJ1-2, the V gene TRBV20-1; D may be TRBD1 (6 bases). Trimming cost V 0 bases and J 5 bases, with 10 bases left between them. This CDR3 has 13 amino acids. CDR1 and CDR2 (germline): DFQATT, SNEGSKA (reference sequence).

This clonotype was detected ten times or more. The chain uses TRBV7-2 and TRBJ2-1; 9 bases are shared with TRBD2. The trim removed 2 bases at V and 5 bases at J, leaving 10 bases unmatched. The CDR3 contains 17 residues. Germline V lookup: CDR1 SGHTA, CDR2 FQGNSA. Here the CDR3 reads CASSLWVAGAFNNEQFF. Here the CDR3 DNA reads TGTGCCAGCAGCTTATGGGTAGCGGGGGCCTTCAACAATGAGCAGTTCTTC.

This clonotype occurred a few times. The chain has TRBV6-6 and TRBJ2-7; 7 bases fit TRBD2. CDR3 length: 15 residues. V was pared by 6 bases and J by 5 bases, with 13 bases of the junction left unmatched. CDR1 MNHNY and CDR2 SVGAGI come from the germline V gene (reference sequence). CDR3 nucleotides: TGTGCCAGCAGCCTCGAGGGAGGACTAGTCAACGAGCAGTACTTC. Amino acids: CASSLEGGLVNEQYF.

In its sample, this clonotype was seen many times. The rearrangement joins TRBV20-1 to TRBJ2-3; TRBD2 matches 11 bases. V shed 3 bases, J shed 0 bases, and the junction held 5 bases outside the gene matches. This CDR3 has 16 residues. Per the germline V gene, CDR1 is DFQATT and CDR2 is SNEGSKA (reference sequence). CDR3: CSASVLAGGSTDTQYF. In DNA, the CDR3 is TGCAGTGCTAGCGTTCTAGCGGGGGGAAGCACAGATACGCAGTATTTT.

This clonotype came up many times. The chain uses TRBV6-6 and TRBJ1-1; TRBD1 might be the D (6 bases). This CDR3 comprises 11 residues. From germline, CDR1 is MNHNY and CDR2 SVGAGI (reference sequence). The CDR3 spells CAGATNTEAFF. CDR3 bases: TGTGCGGGGGCGACGAACACTGAAGCTTTCTTT.

V is TRBV12-3 or TRBV12-4 and J is TRBJ2-1, with 9 nucleotides matching TRBD1. The CDR3 covers 14 residues. The junction had 9 bases not matched to a gene; V was cut back by 6 bases and J by 9 bases. The CDR3 DNA reads TGTGCCAGCAGCTTGGGACAGGGATTAACTGAGCAGTTCTTC. Translated, it gives CASSLGQGLTEQFF.

This clonotype was recorded at least ten times. The CDR3 nucleotides are TGTGCCAGCAAAGTGGGGGCGGCCACCGGGGAGCTGTTTTTT. Translated: CASKVGAATGELFF. V usage is TRBV9 and J usage is TRBJ2-2; a possible D gene is TRBD1 (6 bases). Germline CDR1 is SGDLS and CDR2 is YYNGEE. V lost 6 bases to trimming and J lost 4 bases, with 13 bases between them. The CDR3 length is 14 residues.

This clonotype occurred many times. The chain joins TRBV11-2 to TRBJ1-1, with 11 bases fitting TRBD1. Trimming took 4 bases from V and 3 from J; bases not matched to a gene: 4. The length of the CDR3 is 15 residues. Germline V gene data show CDR1 as SGHAT and CDR2 as FQNNGV. The CDR3 protein is CASSSRDRGDTEAFF. DNA for the CDR3: TGTGCCAGCAGCTCACGGGACAGGGGGGACACTGAAGCTTTCTTT.

J is TRBJ2-7 and V is TRBV7-8, with D maybe TRBD1 (5 bases). CDR3 length: 15 residues. V was cut by 1 base and J by 3 bases, with 13 bases left in between. Germline-derived CDR1 and CDR2 are SGHVS and FQNEAQ. The CDR3 sequence is CASSLGFYRGYEQYF. The CDR3, as DNA: TGTGCCAGCAGCTTAGGGTTCTATAGGGGCTACGAGCAGTACTTC.

This clonotype came up many times. The V call is TRBV10-3, the J call TRBJ2-4, with D perhaps matching TRBD2 (6 bases). In germline, CDR1 is ENHRY, CDR2 SYGVKD. The CDR3 runs to 17 residues. Trimming took 2 bases from V and 0 from J, leaving 14 bases between them. The CDR3 region has the DNA TGTGCCATCAGTGAGGGCGGGGTGCCTCTAGCCAAAAACATTCAGTACTTC. Protein: CAISEGGVPLAKNIQYF.

This clonotype was seen repeatedly, ten times or more. V gene TRBV5-5 combines with J gene TRBJ2-5; TRBD1 agrees at 10 bases. The V gene end was trimmed by 3 bases and the J gene end by 3 bases; junction bases not matched to a gene: 2. CDR1 and CDR2 (germline): SGHKS, YYEKEE (reference sequence). The CDR3 length is 14 residues. This chain's CDR3 is CASSSGQGEETQYF. The DNA for the CDR3 is TGTGCCAGCAGCTCCGGACAGGGGGAAGAGACCCAGTACTTC. Complete variable domain (other parts from reference TRBV5-5 and TRBJ2-5): DAGVTQSPTHLIKTRGQQVTLRCSPISGHKSVSWYQQVLGQGPQFIFQYYEKEERGRGNFPDRFSARQFPNYSSELNVNALLLGDSALYLCASSSGQGEETQYFGPGTRLLVL.

This clonotype was found many times. The chain recombines TRBV20-1 with TRBJ1-5, with 7 positions matching TRBD1. The V segment lost 3 bases and the J segment 0 bases; nucleotides outside the gene matches: 17. The CDR3 is 19 residues long. The germline V gene encodes CDR1 DFQATT and CDR2 SNEGSKA (reference sequence). The chain's CDR3 is CSARFRSLGTEYSNQPQHF. In DNA, the CDR3 is TGCAGTGCTAGGTTTCGATCGTTAGGGACAGAATATAGCAATCAGCCCCAGCATTTT.

The gene calls are TRBV6-6 and TRBJ1-1; D may be TRBD1 (5 bases). The CDR3 covers 13 residues. CDR1 MNHNY and CDR2 SVGAGI come from the germline V gene (reference sequence). Trimming took off 7 bases at V and 1 base at J, with 10 bases between the two ends. CDR3 loop: CASILRGNTEAFF. The CDR3 region has the DNA TGTGCCAGCATTTTAAGGGGGAACACTGAAGCTTTCTTT.

This clonotype was detected ten times or more. The chain combines TRBV20-1 with TRBJ2-2, with D tentatively TRBD2 (6 bases). In germline, CDR1 is DFQATT, CDR2 SNEGSKA (reference sequence). The CDR3 spans 11 residues. The CDR3 bases are TGCTGTCAGGCTAGCGCCGGGGAGCTGTTTTTT. Translation: CCQASAGELFF.

A few counts support this clonotype. The genes are TRBV28 and TRBJ2-5; D perhaps matches TRBD2 (6 bases). The length of the CDR3 is 14 residues. V lost 8 bases, J lost 7 bases, and 20 bases lay in between. Germline CDR1 is MDHEN and CDR2 is SYDVKM. This CDR3 is CASLTSGVGGTQYF. The CDR3 DNA is TGTGCCAGCCTAACCTCGGGGGTTGGGGGGACCCAGTACTTC.

This clonotype appeared many times. The chain links TRBV5-5 to TRBJ2-3, with 9 positions matching TRBD1. The CDR3 is 15 residues long. CDR1 and CDR2 (germline): SGHKS, YYEKEE (reference sequence). Germline trimming cut 0 bases from V and 5 bases from J; bases unmatched to any gene: 4. The CDR3 bases are TGTGCCAGCAGCTTGGGACAGGGGGTGGGAGATACGCAGTATTTT. Its translation: CASSLGQGVGDTQYF.

This clonotype was observed a handful of times. The rearrangement uses TRBV6-6 and TRBJ2-3; tentative D call: TRBD2 (6 bases). CDR1 is MNHNY, CDR2 SVGAGI, per germline (reference sequence). The ends were cut back, 6 bases at V and 2 bases at J, with 18 bases in the middle. The CDR3 loop spans 16 amino acids. CDR3 in DNA: TGTGCCAGCAGCTACGGGCCTCGGGACTCCACAGATACGCAGTATTTT. It is translated as CASSYGPRDSTDTQYF.

This clonotype was counted many times. V gene TRBV14 combines with J gene TRBJ1-2, with a tentative D call TRBD1 (6 bases). The V and J ends lost 4 bases and 4 bases respectively, with 13 bases between them. The CDR3 consists of 14 residues. CDR1 is SGHDN, CDR2 FVKESK, per germline. The CDR3: CASSPSGVGYGYTF. CDR3 coding DNA: TGTGCCAGCAGCCCCTCAGGGGTCGGCTATGGCTACACCTTC. Full variable domain (remainder filled in from reference TRBV14 and TRBJ1-2): EAGVTQFPSHSVIEKGQTVTLRCDPISGHDNLYWYRRVMGKEIKFLLHFVKESKQDESGMPNNRFLAERTGGTYSTLKVQPAELEDSGVYFCASSPSGVGYGYTFGSGTRLTVV.

This clonotype was observed at least ten times. The chain uses TRBV5-1 and TRBJ1-3; D is undetermined. Trimming took off 5 bases at V and 0 bases at J, with 12 bases between the two ends. Germline V lookup: CDR1 SGHRS, CDR2 YFSETQ. The CDR3 sequence is 15 residues long. CDR3 residues: CASRDVRSSGNTIYF. CDR3 sequence (DNA): TGCGCCAGCAGGGACGTCAGGAGCTCTGGAAACACCATATATTTT.

This clonotype was counted at least ten times. The chain combines TRBV7-9 with TRBJ2-2; D assignment may be TRBD1 or TRBD2 (6 bases each). In germline, CDR1 is SEHNR, CDR2 FQNEAQ (reference sequence). The CDR3 consists of 16 residues. Trimming left V 0 bases short and J 6 bases short, with 14 bases between. The CDR3 region is CASSLAGFGGPGELFF. CDR3 bases: TGTGCCAGCAGCTTAGCCGGCTTTGGGGGGCCCGGGGAGCTGTTTTTT.

This clonotype was counted ten times or more. The V and J genes are TRBV7-2 and TRBJ2-2; weak D call: TRBD2 (5 bases). V gave up 7 bases and J gave up 5 bases, with 8 bases separating them. Germline V gene sequence: CDR1 SGHTA, CDR2 FQGNSA. CDR3 size: 12 residues. As DNA, the CDR3 is TGTGCCAGCAAAACGGGAACCGGGGAGCTGTTTTTT. This encodes CASKTGTGELFF. Full variable domain (outside the CDR3, taken from reference TRBV7-2 and TRBJ2-2): GAGVSQSPSNKVTEKGKDVELRCDPISGHTALYWYRQSLGQGLEFLIYFQGNSAPDKSGLPSDRFSAERTGGSVSTLTIQRTQQEDSAVYLCASKTGTGELFFGEGSRLTVL.

This clonotype was found many times. The chain is built from TRBV5-4 and TRBJ2-1; 9 bases are shared with TRBD2. Losses at the gene ends were 4 bases for V and 6 bases for J; bases not matched to a gene: 8. CDR1 is SGHNT and CDR2 is YYREEE in the germline V gene (reference sequence). The CDR3 covers 15 residues. CDR3 region: CASSRGGLAVNEQFF. The CDR3 nucleotides are TGTGCCAGCAGCAGGGGGGGACTAGCTGTCAATGAGCAGTTCTTC.

This clonotype has more than one count but fewer than ten. V and J are TRBV4-1 and TRBJ2-2; D is ambiguous. The germline V and J ends were trimmed by 4 bases and 5 bases, with 8 bases remaining between them. There are 13 residues in the CDR3. The germline V gene has CDR1 MGHRA and CDR2 YSYEKL. The CDR3: CASSRASTGELFF. Here the CDR3 DNA reads TGCGCCAGCAGCCGGGCCTCTACCGGGGAGCTGTTTTTT.

Ten or more counts support this clonotype. The chain employs TRBV5-1 and TRBJ2-1; 12 bases agree with TRBD2. Germline CDR1 and CDR2: SGHRS and YFSETQ. With V trimmed by 5 bases and J by 0 bases, 0 bases remained unmatched. The CDR3 runs 15 residues. The CDR3 spells CASRLAGGSYNEQFF. Here the CDR3 DNA reads TGCGCCAGCAGACTAGCGGGGGGCTCCTACAATGAGCAGTTCTTC.

This clonotype was seen repeatedly, ten times or more. The genes are TRBV2 and TRBJ1-1, with D possibly TRBD1 on 6 matching bases. Germline V gene sequence: CDR1 SNHLY, CDR2 FYNNEI. V lost 6 bases and J lost 1, with 12 bases in between. The CDR3 is 14 amino acids. The chain's CDR3 is CASSRGLANTEAFF. CDR3 nucleotide sequence: TGTGCCAGCAGCCGGGGGCTTGCGAACACTGAAGCTTTCTTT.